This TCR beta chain was sequenced for a study of Graves' ophthalmopathy and Graves' hyperthyroidism. Broader study findings: Blood also held most thyroid clonotypes expanded above 0.001 frequency. Researchers report that a 13-signature model separated ophthalmopathy from stable hyperthyroidism, posting 85% to 90% sensitivity and about 78% specificity.

This clonotype was picked up many times. Its antigen is not identified. Germline V CDR1 and CDR2: SGHVS, FQNEAQ. J was trimmed by 7 bases and V by 5 bases; bases with no gene match: 10. CDR3 length equals 15 residues. Amplified TCR beta CDR3 regions were obtained using RNA transcripts as template. Second-round multiplex PCR followed a first-round RT-PCR using HTBI primers. TCRdb reanalysed the multiplex PCR reads using MiXCR and keeps one entry per CDR3 protein. The data hold about 1.2 million distinct CDR3 sequences, with less than 45% observed a single time. What was sequenced was peripheral blood or thyroid tissue (not recorded which). The rearrangement uses TRBV7-8 and TRBJ1-4; TRBD1 matches at 7 bases. This TCR derives from an adult man with Graves' hyperthyroidism. This CDR3 reads CASSPQGNRGEKLFF. The CDR3 DNA sequence: TGTGCCAGCAGCCCACAGGGGAATAGGGGTGAAAAACTGTTTTTT.